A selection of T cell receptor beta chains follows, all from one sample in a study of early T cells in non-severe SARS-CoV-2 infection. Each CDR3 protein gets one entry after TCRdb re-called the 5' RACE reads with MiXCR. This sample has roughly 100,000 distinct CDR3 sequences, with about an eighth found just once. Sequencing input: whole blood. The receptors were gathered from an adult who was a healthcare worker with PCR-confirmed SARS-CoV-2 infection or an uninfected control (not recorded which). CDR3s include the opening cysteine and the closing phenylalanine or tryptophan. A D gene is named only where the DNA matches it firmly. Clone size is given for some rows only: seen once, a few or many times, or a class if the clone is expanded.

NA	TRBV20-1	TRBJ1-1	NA	CSASPGDTEAFF	TGCAGTGCTAGCCCCGGTGATACTGAAGCTTTCTTT
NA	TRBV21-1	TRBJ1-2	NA	CASSAIRDPYTF	TGTGCCAGCAGCGCGATCAGGGACCCCTACACCTTC
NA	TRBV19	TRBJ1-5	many	CASSLVPHNQPQHF	TGTGCCAGTAGTCTCGTCCCCCACAATCAGCCCCAGCATTTT
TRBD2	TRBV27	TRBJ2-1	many	CASRSMGLAGEKYNEQFF	TGTGCCAGCAGATCTATGGGACTAGCGGGAGAAAAATACAATGAGCAGTTCTTC
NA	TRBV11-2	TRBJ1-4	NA	CASSFTQIEKLFF	TGTGCCAGCAGCTTTACCCAAATAGAAAAACTGTTTTTT
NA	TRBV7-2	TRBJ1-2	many	CASSPVGGYGYTF	TGTGCCAGCAGCCCAGTCGGGGGGTATGGCTACACCTTC
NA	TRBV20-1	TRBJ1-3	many	CSARVAGSSGNTIYF	TGCAGTGCTAGAGTGGCAGGAAGCTCTGGAAACACCATATATTTT
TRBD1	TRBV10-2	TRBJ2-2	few	CASRAGTGEGNAGELFF	TGCGCCAGCAGGGCCGGGACAGGGGAGGGGAATGCCGGGGAGCTGTTTTTT
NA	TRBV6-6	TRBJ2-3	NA	CASGSTDTQYF	TGTGCCAGCGGGAGCACAGATACGCAGTATTTT
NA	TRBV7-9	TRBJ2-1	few	CASSFLATNGEQFF	TGTGCCAGCAGCTTCTTAGCAACTAATGGAGAGCAGTTCTTC
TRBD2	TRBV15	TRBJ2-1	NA	CATSRDRLAGNEQFF	TGTGCCACCAGCAGAGATCGACTAGCGGGAAATGAGCAGTTCTTC
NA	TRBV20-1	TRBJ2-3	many	CSASPSHSSTDTQYF	TGCAGTGCTAGCCCAAGCCATTCTAGCACAGATACGCAGTATTTT
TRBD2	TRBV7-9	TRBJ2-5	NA	CASSPRTSGSPGETQYF	TGTGCCAGCAGCCCCAGGACTAGCGGGAGCCCCGGGGAGACCCAGTACTTC
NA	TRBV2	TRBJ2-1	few	CASSDLPGKNQFF	TGTGCCAGCAGTGATTTACCAGGGAAAAATCAGTTCTTC
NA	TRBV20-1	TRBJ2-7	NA	CSAVDYEQYF	TGCAGTGCTGTAGACTACGAGCAGTACTTC
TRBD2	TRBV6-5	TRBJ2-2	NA	CASREGNTGELFF	TGTGCCAGCCGGGAGGGCAACACCGGGGAGCTGTTTTTT
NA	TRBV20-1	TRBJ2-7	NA	CSASRGNEQYF	TGCAGTGCTAGCCGGGGTAACGAGCAGTACTTC
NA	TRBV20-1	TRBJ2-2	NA	CSASRGQKELFF	TGCAGTGCTAGTCGGGGGCAAAAGGAGCTGTTTTTT
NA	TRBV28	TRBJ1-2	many	CASSLGGVRYGYTF	TGTGCCAGCAGTTTAGGGGGCGTCCGCTATGGCTACACCTTC
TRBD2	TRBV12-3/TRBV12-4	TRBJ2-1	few	CASSPGTSVQFF	TGTGCCAGCAGCCCCGGGACTAGTGTGCAGTTCTTC
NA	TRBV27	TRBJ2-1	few	CASSRTAPRGEQFF	TGTGCCAGCAGTCGAACTGCCCCCCGTGGAGAGCAGTTCTTC
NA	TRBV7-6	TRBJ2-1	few	CASSRIHGNEQFF	TGTGCCAGCAGCCGTATACATGGGAATGAGCAGTTCTTC
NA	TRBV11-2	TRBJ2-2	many	CASSFFEGGELFF	TGTGCCAGCAGCTTCTTCGAGGGCGGGGAGCTGTTTTTT
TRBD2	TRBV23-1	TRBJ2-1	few	CAIPAGVAGDIYNEQFF	TGCGCCATTCCAGCGGGGGTAGCGGGAGATATATACAATGAGCAGTTCTTC
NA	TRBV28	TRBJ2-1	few	CASSSPGERGEQFF	TGTGCCAGCAGTTCCCCCGGGGAGCGCGGTGAGCAGTTCTTC
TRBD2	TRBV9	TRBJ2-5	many	CASSSMGGVETQYF	TGTGCCAGCAGCTCCATGGGGGGGGTCGAGACCCAGTACTTC
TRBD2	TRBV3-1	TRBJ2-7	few	CASSPALSGSYEQYF	TGTGCCAGCAGCCCAGCCTTAAGCGGGAGTTACGAGCAGTACTTC
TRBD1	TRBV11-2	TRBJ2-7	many	CASSLATGVGEQYF	TGTGCCAGCAGCTTAGCGACAGGGGTTGGGGAGCAGTACTTC